These 13 T cell receptor beta chains were all obtained from the same sample, sequenced in a study of T cells after posttransplantation cyclophosphamide. Only in-frame clones appear in the TCRdb table, and some are missing; sequencing was by immunoSEQ multiplex PCR. Of about 52,000 clones in the sample, roughly 94% are singletons; the top ten hold 2.9%. The sample taken for sequencing was PBMCs. Every receptor here comes from a woman aged 25-40 years in good health and a related stem cell transplant donor.

The chain's CDR3 is CASSQDRTSYEQYF. CDR3 coding DNA: TGTGCCAGCAGCCAGGACAGGACTTCCTACGAGCAGTACTTC. The rearrangement joins TRBV7-9 to TRBJ2-7; 7 bases line up with TRBD1. This CDR3 spans 14 amino acids. Trimming took 5 bases from V and 1 from J; bases not matched to a gene: 5. Germline lookup yields CDR1 SEHNR and CDR2 FQNEAQ (reference sequence).

The rearrangement uses TRBV7-2 and TRBJ1-2; 8 positions agree with TRBD1. With 5 bases clipped from V and 3 bases from J, the junction kept 2 bases outside the gene matches. Germline values: CDR1 SGHTA, CDR2 FQGNSA. CDR3 length: 13 residues. The CDR3 sequence: CASSPDRDYGYTF. CDR3 sequence (DNA): TGTGCCAGCAGCCCGGACAGGGACTATGGCTACACCTTC.

In nucleotides, the CDR3 is TGCGCCAGCAGCCAAGATTTCGTGGAGGGGTATTCACCCCTCCACTTT. Translating gives CASSQDFVEGYSPLHF. The V and J genes are TRBV4-1 and TRBJ1-6; maybe TRBD1 (5 bases). Trimming stripped 0 bases from V and 8 bases from J, with 14 bases between. This CDR3 has 16 residues. Germline values: CDR1 MGHRA, CDR2 YSYEKL.

The V gene is TRBV5-1, the J gene TRBJ2-7; D unresolved. Germline CDR1 reads SGHRS; CDR2 reads YFSETQ. The V and J ends lost 0 bases and 6 bases respectively, with 4 bases between them. This CDR3 has 11 residues. CDR3 DNA sequence: TGCGCCAGCAGCTTGGGGGCCGAGCAGTACTTC. Its translation is CASSLGAEQYF.

V is TRBV2 and J is TRBJ2-1; TRBD2 matches at 15 bases. Germline loops: CDR1 SNHLY, CDR2 FYNNEI. J lost 9 bases, V lost 7 bases, and 4 bases had no gene match. There are 14 residues in the CDR3. The CDR3 DNA sequence: TGTGCCAGCACCGGGACTAGCGGGGGGAGTGAGCAGTTCTTC. Translated: CASTGTSGGSEQFF.

The chain joins TRBV5-4 to TRBJ1-1, with a tentative D call TRBD1 (5 bases). The CDR3 extends over 14 amino acids. Germline CDR1 is SGHNT and CDR2 is YYREEE (reference sequence). Trimming pared 5 bases from V and 2 bases from J, leaving 13 bases between. The CDR3 protein is CASRLGGRNTEAFF. The CDR3 DNA follows: TGTGCCAGCAGGCTCGGGGGTAGAAACACTGAAGCTTTCTTT.

The genes are TRBV13 and TRBJ1-5; TRBD1 matches at 7 bases. This CDR3 spans 16 amino acids. Germline V CDR1 and CDR2: PRHDT, FYEKMQ (reference sequence). The V gene end was trimmed by 0 bases and the J gene end by 6 bases; junction bases not matched to a gene: 8. In DNA, the CDR3 is TGTGCCAGCAGCTTAGGTGGGCAGGGGGTCGGTCAGCCCCAGCATTTT. As protein: CASSLGGQGVGQPQHF.

This clone has a single count. The rearrangement links TRBV19 to TRBJ2-5, with 15 positions matching TRBD2. The CDR3 totals 15 residues. After removal of 5 bases from V and 3 bases from J, the junction contained 1 base not matched to a gene. CDR1 is LNHDA and CDR2 is SQIVND in the germline V gene (reference sequence). CDR3 loop: CASSWTSGGEETQYF. The CDR3 region has the DNA TGTGCCAGTAGTTGGACTAGCGGGGGGGAAGAGACCCAGTACTTC.

The CDR3 bases are TGTGCCAGCAGGAGCTATGGCTACACCTTC. Translated: CASRSYGYTF. V is TRBV9 and J is TRBJ1-2; D gene ambiguous. Trimming shortened V by 5 bases and J by 4 bases, and 3 bases separated the two germline ends. The germline V gene has CDR1 SGDLS and CDR2 YYNGEE. CDR3 length: 10 amino acids.

The chain employs TRBV9 and TRBJ2-5; 7 bases agree with TRBD2. The germline V gene has CDR1 SGDLS and CDR2 YYNGEE. V lost 0 bases, J lost 7 bases, and 9 bases stayed unmatched. The CDR3 spans 15 residues. This CDR3 reads CASSVGGGLTGTQYF. The DNA of the CDR3 is TGTGCCAGCAGCGTAGGGGGGGGACTTACTGGGACCCAGTACTTC. Full variable domain (remainder filled in from reference TRBV9 and TRBJ2-5): DSGVTQTPKHLITATGQRVTLRCSPRSGDLSVYWYQQSLDQGLQFLIQYYNGEERAKGNILERFSAQQFPDLHSELNLSSLELGDSALYFCASSVGGGLTGTQYFGPGTRLLVL.

The CDR3 region has the DNA TGCGCCAGCAGCTTGGCGGGGATCAGCAATCAGCCCCAGCATTTT. Amino acid sequence: CASSLAGISNQPQHF. This chain joins TRBV5-1 and TRBJ1-5; D gene unclear. V was pared by 0 bases and J by 1 base, with 8 bases between. Germline CDR1 SGHRS, CDR2 YFSETQ. The CDR3 has 15 amino acids.

The sample holds one count of this clone. The chain carries TRBV5-4 and TRBJ1-1; the D gene is possibly TRBD1 (5 bases). The CDR3 runs to 16 residues. From germline, CDR1 is SGHNT and CDR2 YYREEE (reference sequence). Trimming removed 4 bases from V and 4 bases from J, with 20 bases in between. DNA of the CDR3: TGTGCCAGCAGCGGGGGAGGCAGAGGGGCGAGCACTGAAGCTTTCTTT. Translating gives CASSGGGRGASTEAFF.

The chain has TRBV6-5 and TRBJ2-3; 10 nucleotides match TRBD2. This CDR3 contains 15 residues. Germline-derived CDR1 and CDR2 are MNHEY and SVGAGI. Germline trimming cut 6 bases from V and 2 bases from J; bases unmatched to any gene: 5. The DNA of the CDR3 is TGTGCCAGCAGCCCTAGCGGGGGACTCACAGATACGCAGTATTTT. The encoded protein is CASSPSGGLTDTQYF.